The 20 T cell receptor beta chains reported below all come from one sample, sequenced in a study of T-cell memory formation after mild COVID-19. TCRdb processed the 5' RACE reads anew with MiXCR; each CDR3 protein has one entry. There are about 180,000 distinct CDR3 sequences in the sample; approximately 17% occur only once, and roughly 4% lies in the top ten. Sequencing used PBMCs or a T cell subset sorted from them (not recorded which). The receptors originated from a man aged 18 to 30 who had mild COVID-19 (a few samples of this study predate the infection). Cell type and time point are not known.

CDR3 in DNA: TGTGCCAGCAGCCAAATCCAGTACTATGGCTACACCTTC. Amino acid sequence: CASSQIQYYGYTF. This chain uses TRBV3-1 with TRBJ1-2; D uncertain. This CDR3 spans 13 amino acids. The V gene lost 2 bases and the J gene lost 3 bases, with 7 bases spanning the gap. CDR1 and CDR2 (germline): LGHDT, YNNKEL (reference sequence).

This rearrangement joins TRBV5-1 to TRBJ1-5; D is possibly TRBD1 (6 bases). Per germline, CDR1 SGHRS and CDR2 YFSETQ. CDR3 length equals 16 residues. Trimming shortened V by 4 bases and J by 0 bases, and 14 bases separated the two germline ends. The CDR3 coding sequence is TGCGCCAGCAGCCGGGGGGCCGGGGATAGCAATCAGCCCCAGCATTTT. Residues: CASSRGAGDSNQPQHF.

The chain employs TRBV21-1 and TRBJ1-4; the DNA was not used to check the table's D call, TRBD1. TRBV21-1 is reported as a pseudogene. The CDR3 extends over 17 amino acids. CDR3 amino acids: CASSKEGQGKTNEKLFF. As DNA, the CDR3 is TGTGCCAGCAGCAAAGAAGGGCAGGGGAAGACTAATGAAAAACTGTTTTTT.

The chain links TRBV12-3 or TRBV12-4 to TRBJ1-1; a weak D match, TRBD1 (5 bases). The V end lost 1 base, the J end lost 1 base, and 13 bases lay between the germline ends. This CDR3 contains 16 residues. The CDR3 sequence is CASSLVEGRGNTEAFF. DNA for the CDR3: TGTGCCAGCAGTTTAGTGGAGGGTAGGGGGAACACTGAAGCTTTCTTT.

This clonotype was detected ten times or more. This chain uses TRBV5-6 with TRBJ2-7; 7 nucleotides agree with TRBD1. The germline V gene encodes CDR1 SGHDT and CDR2 YYEEEE. The CDR3 is 14 residues long. J lost 1 base, V lost 4 bases, and 5 bases had no gene match. CDR3 coding DNA: TGTGCCAGCAGCCCCCAGGGGGAGTCCTACGAGCAGTACGTC. Translation: CASSPQGESYEQYV.

The chain joins TRBV4-3 to TRBJ2-5, with 10 nucleotides matching TRBD2. The CDR3 has 17 amino acids. The junction had 7 bases not matched to a gene; V was cut back by 0 bases and J by 3 bases. Per germline, CDR1 LGHNA and CDR2 YSLEER. The CDR3 protein is CASSQDPSGGPKETQYF. The CDR3, as DNA: TGCGCCAGCAGCCAAGATCCTAGCGGGGGACCAAAAGAGACCCAGTACTTC.

The rearrangement links TRBV5-1 to TRBJ1-4; TRBD1 matches at 7 bases. The CDR3 spans 13 residues. CDR1 is SGHRS, CDR2 YFSETQ, per germline. J gave up 8 bases and V 3 bases, and 4 bases lay outside the gene matches. CDR3 DNA sequence: TGCGCCAGCAGCTGGACAGGAGAGGAAAAACTGTTTTTT. Encoded protein: CASSWTGEEKLFF.

The chain combines TRBV12-3 or TRBV12-4 with TRBJ2-7; perhaps TRBD2 as D (6 bases). Between the trimmed V and J ends, which lost 8 bases and 2 bases, there was a span of 7 bases. This CDR3 has 11 residues. CDR3 in DNA: TGTGCCAGCGGGAGGACCTACGAGCAGTACTTC. Protein product: CASGRTYEQYF.

This clonotype was seen many times. The chain couples TRBV12-3 or TRBV12-4 to TRBJ2-7; D might be TRBD1 (6 bases). With 4 bases removed from V and 2 bases from J, the gap between germline ends came to 9 bases. This CDR3 is built from 13 residues. CDR3 nucleotides: TGTGCCAGCAGTTCAGGGGTAACCTACGAGCAGTACTTC. Protein: CASSSGVTYEQYF.

A few counts support this clonotype. V usage is TRBV28 and J usage is TRBJ2-7; no reliable D call. In germline, CDR1 is MDHEN, CDR2 SYDVKM. The CDR3 is 13 amino acids. The germline V and J ends were trimmed by 1 base and 3 bases, with 7 bases remaining between them. The CDR3 loop reads CASSLYAGYEQYV. Here the CDR3 DNA reads TGTGCCAGCAGTTTATATGCCGGCTACGAGCAGTACGTC.

Turning to this clonotype: The junction does not match germline at one end; this may be a read error. The chain combines TRBV4-2 with TRBJ2-4; 7 bases map to TRBD2. There are 13 residues in the CDR3. Per the germline V gene, CDR1 is LGHNA and CDR2 is YNFKEQ. In DNA, the CDR3 is TGTGCCAGCAGCCAAACGGGGGGAAGTGTTCTGAACTTC. It yields the protein CASSQTGGSVLNF.

J is TRBJ2-2 and V is TRBV20-1, with D perhaps given as TRBD1 or TRBD2 (6 bases each). This CDR3 is built from 16 residues. Per germline, CDR1 DFQATT and CDR2 SNEGSKA (reference sequence). V was shortened by 1 base and J by 3 bases, with 15 bases between the two germline ends. CDR3 coding DNA: TGCAGTGCTAGAGCGGGGGCTGGGACCGACACCGGGGAGCTGTTTTTT. It specifies CSARAGAGTDTGELFF.

This clonotype came up once. This chain uses TRBV6-6 with TRBJ2-4, with D hard to call. The CDR3 contains 12 residues. Trimming removed 6 bases at V and 6 bases at J, with 9 bases between. Germline CDR1 reads MNHNY; CDR2 reads SVGAGI (reference sequence). The CDR3 is CASSQLGNIQYF. The CDR3 DNA reads as TGTGCCAGCAGCCAACTTGGAAACATTCAGTACTTC.

This clonotype was seen at least ten times. The chain has TRBV20-1 and TRBJ2-3; tentative D call: TRBD2 (6 bases). This CDR3 has 16 residues. CDR1 is DFQATT, CDR2 SNEGSKA, per germline (reference sequence). V lost 1 base and J 5 bases, leaving 19 bases between the germline ends. The CDR3 DNA sequence: TGCAGTGCTAGAGGGGTCGGGGGAGAAGGTTTAGATACGCAGTATTTT. It yields the protein CSARGVGGEGLDTQYF.

This chain joins TRBV5-4 and TRBJ1-1; 7 bases align to TRBD1. V gave up 4 bases and J gave up 5 bases; unmatched junction bases: 11. CDR1 and CDR2 (germline): SGHNT, YYREEE (reference sequence). The CDR3 spans 15 residues. The chain's CDR3 is CASSLPKTGKTEAFF. CDR3 in DNA: TGTGCCAGCAGCCTCCCCAAGACAGGGAAAACTGAAGCTTTCTTT.

This clonotype was observed a few times. J is TRBJ2-3 and V is TRBV5-1; D is undetermined. In germline, CDR1 is SGHRS, CDR2 YFSETQ. The CDR3 consists of 15 residues. The V gene lost 0 bases and the J gene lost 0 bases, with 8 bases spanning the gap. The CDR3 DNA follows: TGCGCCAGCAGCTTGGACCCACAAAGCACAGATACGCAGTATTTT. Translated, it gives CASSLDPQSTDTQYF. Full variable domain (missing parts from reference TRBV5-1 and TRBJ2-3): KAGVTQTPRYLIKTRGQQVTLSCSPISGHRSVSWYQQTPGQGLQFLFEYFSETQRNKGNFPGRFSGRQFSNSRSEMNVSTLELGDSALYLCASSLDPQSTDTQYFGPGTRLTVL.

Details on this clonotype: At one end the junction does not follow the germline gene, possibly because of a read error. The chain combines TRBV6-5 with TRBJ1-6; D unclear. Germline V lookup: CDR1 MNHEY, CDR2 SVGAGI. CDR3 length: 14 residues. The CDR3 nucleotides are TGTGCCAGAAGTTACGCGTATGGGAATTCACCCCTCCACTTT. It translates to CARSYAYGNSPLHF.

A few counts support this clonotype. The V and J genes are TRBV12-5 and TRBJ2-3; a weak D match, TRBD1 (6 bases). Germline lookup yields CDR1 LGHNT and CDR2 FRNRAP. Trimming left V 4 bases short and J 0 bases short, with 11 bases between. This CDR3 contains 15 residues. The CDR3 region is CASGSGTSSTDTQYF. CDR3 DNA sequence: TGTGCTAGTGGTTCCGGGACATCTAGCACAGATACGCAGTATTTT.

This clonotype was seen a handful of times. The V call is TRBV7-2, the J call TRBJ2-5, with D possibly TRBD1 on 5 matching bases. V shed 5 bases and J shed 0 bases, with 7 bases lying between them. CDR3 size: 13 residues. Germline V CDR1 and CDR2: SGHTA, FQGNSA. This chain's CDR3 is CASSPGYQETQYF. CDR3 nucleotide sequence: TGTGCCAGCAGCCCAGGGTACCAAGAGACCCAGTACTTC.

At least ten counts were recorded for this clonotype. The chain combines TRBV29-1 with TRBJ1-5; D gene unclear. Germline CDR1 SQVTM, CDR2 ANQGSEA. Deletions cut 0 bases from V and 3 bases from J, with 3 bases between. The CDR3 loop spans 12 amino acids. The CDR3 here is CSVEEPNQPQHF. As DNA, the CDR3 is TGCAGCGTTGAAGAACCCAATCAGCCCCAGCATTTT.